This T cell receptor (beta chain) was found in a study of blood T cell repertoires in COVID-19. For the study at large: Sites in the United States, Italy and Spain provided acute and convalescent COVID-19 samples. The cDNA or gDNA used as material had been derived from T cells, B-cell-depleted T cells, or PBMCs.

As handled by the study authors: Amplification of reference gene primers provided the estimated nucleated cell counts. Data came from immunoSEQ multiplex PCR; TCRdb stores just in-frame clones and leaves some out. That table gives V, J and clone size, and the DNA gave D and trimming. The sample carries fewer than 250,000 clones, under 90% recorded once. The V end lost 5 bases, the J end lost 1 base, and 8 bases lay between the germline ends. Germline CDR1 and CDR2: MNHEY and SVGAGI. The CDR3 covers 13 residues. Specimen: peripheral blood. This sequence joins TRBV6-5 and TRBJ1-1, with no clear D. This TCR was recovered from a man aged 50-60 years with acute or convalescent COVID-19. The CDR3 DNA follows: TGTGCCAGCAGTACACAGCAGAACACTGAAGCTTTCTTT. Its translation: CASSTQQNTEAFF.